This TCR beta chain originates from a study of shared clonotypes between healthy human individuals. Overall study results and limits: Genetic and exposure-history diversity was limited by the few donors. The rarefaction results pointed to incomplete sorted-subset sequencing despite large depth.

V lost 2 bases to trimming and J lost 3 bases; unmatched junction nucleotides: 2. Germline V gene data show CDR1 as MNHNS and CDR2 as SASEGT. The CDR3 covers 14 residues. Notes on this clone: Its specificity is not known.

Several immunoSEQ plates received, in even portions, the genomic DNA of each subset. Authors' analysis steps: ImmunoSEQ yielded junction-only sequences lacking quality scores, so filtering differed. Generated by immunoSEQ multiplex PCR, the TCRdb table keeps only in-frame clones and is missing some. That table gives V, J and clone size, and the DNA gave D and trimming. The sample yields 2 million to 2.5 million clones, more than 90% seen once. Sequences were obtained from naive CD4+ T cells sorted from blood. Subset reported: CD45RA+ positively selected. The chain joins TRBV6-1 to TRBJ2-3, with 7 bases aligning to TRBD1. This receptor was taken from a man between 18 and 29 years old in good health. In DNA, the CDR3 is TGTGCCAGCAGTGAACAGGGGGAGACAGATACGCAGTATTTT. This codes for CASSEQGETDTQYF.